This T cell receptor (beta chain) was sequenced in a study of cytomegalovirus exposure and HLA in healthy donors. Study-level findings and limits: A list of around 150 TCR beta chains associated with cytomegalovirus was given. It was shown in a later analysis that HLA-associated TCR beta chains were more clonally expanded than other, equally common chains. In a later analysis, the majority of CMV-associated beta chains seemingly showed HLA restriction.

With 60 Vbeta and 13 Jbeta primers, the PCR was carried out. Measured with immunoSEQ multiplex PCR; TCRdb has only the in-frame clones, and not every one. Its listing shows tens of thousands of clones. The CDR3 spans 15 residues. Trimming removed 0 bases from V and 7 bases from J; junction bases left unmatched: 4. In germline, CDR1 is SGHAT, CDR2 FQNNGV. A word on this clone: What it recognizes is unknown.

The sequencing input was PBMCs. The V gene is TRBV11-2, the J gene TRBJ1-2, with TRBD1 matching over 11 bases. This TCR was sampled from a middle-aged man in good health and CMV-seronegative. This chain's CDR3 is CASSLDGTGGGGYTF. The CDR3 DNA follows: TGTGCCAGCAGCTTAGATGGGACAGGGGGAGGTGGCTACACCTTC.